What follows are 17 T cell receptor beta chains derived from one specimen sequenced in a study of cytomegalovirus exposure and HLA in healthy donors (dated by TCRdb to the late 2010s). The library was obtained by the immunoSEQ multiplex PCR assay. For the multiplex PCR, a mixture combining 60 forward primers for TCR Vbeta segments and 13 reverse primers for TCR Jbeta segments was used. TCRdb carries this immuneACCESS record with in-frame sequences only. Its versions omit some clonotypes, under half of them owing to an unresolved V gene in the studies checked, with the rest unexplained. The sample's clone listing holds around 140,000 clones. The top ten hold 0.96% of the sample. Sequenced sample: PBMCs. These receptors were collected from a male donor in good health and CMV-seronegative.

The rearrangement joins TRBV10-2 to TRBJ1-5; D unclear. The germline CDR1 and CDR2 sequences are WSHSY and SAAADI. V lost 2 bases to trimming and J lost 2 bases, with 10 bases between them. This CDR3 region has 15 residues. As DNA, the CDR3 is TGCGCCAGCAGTGAGCCGAGTTATGGCAATCAGCCCCAGCATTTT. Translated: CASSEPSYGNQPQHF.

The CDR3 sequence is CASTRDGSSYNSPLHF. The DNA of the CDR3 is TGTGCCAGCACCCGGGACGGGAGCTCCTATAATTCACCCCTCCACTTT. The chain has TRBV28 and TRBJ1-6, with D maybe TRBD1 (5 bases). The CDR3 totals 16 residues. The germline V gene has CDR1 MDHEN and CDR2 SYDVKM. V was clipped by 7 bases and J by 0 bases, with 13 bases between them.

The chain combines TRBV10-3 with TRBJ1-3; perhaps TRBD1 as D (6 bases). CDR1 is ENHRY and CDR2 is SYGVKD in the germline V gene. Trimming removed 8 bases from V and 0 bases from J, with 8 bases in between. This CDR3 contains 13 residues. This chain's CDR3 is CAIGQFSGNTIYF. CDR3 nucleotides: TGTGCCATCGGACAGTTCTCTGGAAACACCATATATTTT.

This chain uses TRBV25-1 with TRBJ2-1; TRBD1 is a possible D gene (5 bases). Trimming removed 6 bases from V and 0 bases from J, with 9 bases in between. The CDR3 covers 14 residues. The germline V gene has CDR1 MGHDK and CDR2 SYGVNS. In DNA form, the CDR3 reads TGTGCCAGCAGAGACAGACTCTCCTACAATGAGCAGTTCTTC. Translation: CASRDRLSYNEQFF.

The rearrangement uses TRBV20-1 and TRBJ2-1, with 7 nucleotides matching TRBD1. CDR1 is DFQATT, CDR2 SNEGSKA, per germline (reference sequence). CDR3 length equals 10 residues. V lost 6 bases and J lost 12; bases outside the gene matches: 5. The CDR3 DNA reads TGCAGTGCATTGGACAGGACGCAGTTCTTC. Protein: CSALDRTQFF.

V is TRBV6-5 and J is TRBJ1-5; D is possibly TRBD1 (6 bases). With 6 bases removed from V and 0 bases from J, the gap between germline ends came to 12 bases. Germline loops: CDR1 MNHEY, CDR2 SVGAGI. CDR3 length: 15 amino acids. The CDR3 loop is CASSRTAYSNQPQHF. CDR3 DNA sequence: TGTGCCAGCAGCAGGACAGCTTATAGCAATCAGCCCCAGCATTTT.

The V call is TRBV5-1, the J call TRBJ1-5; 7 bases align to TRBD1. Unmatched junction bases numbered 1, after V lost 3 bases and J lost 4 bases. Germline V gives CDR1 SGHRS, CDR2 YFSETQ. This CDR3 comprises 13 residues. This chain's CDR3 is CASSWDSNQPQHF. The DNA of the CDR3 is TGCGCCAGCAGCTGGGACAGTAATCAGCCCCAGCATTTT.

This rearrangement joins TRBV7-7 to TRBJ2-1; D remains ambiguous. The V end lost 2 bases, the J end lost 6 bases, and 8 bases lay between the germline ends. The germline CDR1 and CDR2 sequences are SSHAT and FNYEAQ (reference sequence). CDR3 length: 13 amino acids. CDR3 protein: CASSLRVGNEQFF. The CDR3 DNA sequence: TGTGCCAGCAGCTTACGGGTGGGCAATGAGCAGTTCTTC.

This chain uses TRBV19 with TRBJ2-1; D may be TRBD2 (6 bases). CDR1 is LNHDA, CDR2 SQIVND, per germline (reference sequence). This CDR3 region has 14 residues. V lost 3 bases and J 6 bases, leaving 12 bases between the germline ends. CDR3 coding DNA: TGTGCCAGTAGTATTTGGACTAACCTCAATGAGCAGTTCTTC. It encodes CASSIWTNLNEQFF.

J is TRBJ2-1 and V is TRBV25-1; weak D call: TRBD2 (7 bases). This CDR3 region has 14 residues. CDR1 and CDR2 (germline): MGHDK, SYGVNS. Trimming shortened V by 4 bases and J by 10 bases, and 17 bases separated the two germline ends. The DNA for the CDR3 is TGTGCCAGCAGTGCCGGGGGGCTCGGTGAGGAGCAGTTCTTC. This sequence encodes CASSAGGLGEEQFF.

V is TRBV30 and J is TRBJ1-4; D perhaps matches TRBD1 (5 bases). The V and J ends lost 5 bases and 7 bases respectively, with 11 bases between them. The CDR3 sequence is 12 residues long. Germline CDR1 GTSNPN, CDR2 SVGIG (reference sequence). Here the CDR3 reads CAWGGVGEKLFF. The CDR3 region has the DNA TGTGCCTGGGGAGGGGTAGGTGAAAAACTGTTTTTT.

The rearrangement uses TRBV28 and TRBJ2-1; D is undetermined. Trimming stripped 6 bases from V and 6 bases from J, with 12 bases between. Germline V gives CDR1 MDHEN, CDR2 SYDVKM. This CDR3 comprises 13 residues. Written as DNA, the CDR3 is TGTGCCAGCAGGTTAACGACTTTCAATGAGCAGTTCTTC. As protein: CASRLTTFNEQFF.

V is TRBV30 and J is TRBJ2-7; D possibly corresponds to TRBD1 (5 bases). The CDR3 consists of 13 residues. With 3 bases removed from V and 3 bases from J, the gap between germline ends came to 12 bases. From germline, CDR1 is GTSNPN and CDR2 SVGIG (reference sequence). This CDR3 is CAWRPDIFYEQYF. For the CDR3, the DNA is TGTGCCTGGAGACCGGACATCTTCTACGAGCAGTACTTC.

J is TRBJ2-1 and V is TRBV5-1; 8 bases are shared with TRBD2. Germline lookup yields CDR1 SGHRS and CDR2 YFSETQ. The CDR3 covers 16 residues. The V and J ends lost 1 base and 8 bases, in that order; junction bases with no gene match: 11. For the CDR3, the DNA is TGCGCCAGCAGCTTGAGCTCCAGCGGGAGAATCGATGAGCAGTTCTTC. Encoded protein: CASSLSSSGRIDEQFF.

The J gene is TRBJ1-5, the V gene TRBV6-6, with 7 bases lining up with TRBD1. V shed 6 bases, J shed 4 bases, and the junction held 9 bases outside the gene matches. Germline values: CDR1 MNHNY, CDR2 SVGAGI (reference sequence). This CDR3 spans 15 amino acids. The CDR3, as DNA: TGTGCCAGCAGAACACCGGGACAGATTAATCAGCCCCAGCATTTT. The encoded protein is CASRTPGQINQPQHF.

The chain recombines TRBV18 with TRBJ2-7, with TRBD1 matching over 11 bases. Germline lookup yields CDR1 KGHSH and CDR2 LQKENI. Germline trimming cut 3 bases from V and 6 bases from J; bases unmatched to any gene: 7. The CDR3 has 15 amino acids. The CDR3 DNA sequence: TGTGCCAGCTCACCGCTAGGACAGGGGGCATCCGAGCAGTACTTC. The encoded protein is CASSPLGQGASEQYF.

The V and J genes are TRBV5-1 and TRBJ2-3; 12 nucleotides line up with TRBD2. The CDR3 has 16 residues. The germline V gene encodes CDR1 SGHRS and CDR2 YFSETQ. The junction had 4 bases not matched to a gene; V was cut back by 4 bases and J by 1 base. The CDR3 loop reads CASSPWTSGGTDTQYF. CDR3 nucleotide sequence: TGCGCCAGCAGCCCATGGACTAGCGGGGGCACAGATACGCAGTATTTT.